This T cell receptor (beta chain) was recorded in a study of T cells in Graves' hyperthyroidism and ophthalmopathy. Broader study findings: In the blood, most expanded thyroid clonotypes above 0.001 appeared as well.

The source of the PBMCs was over 8.5 ml of fresh peripheral blood. CDR3 length equals 16 residues. Germline lookup yields CDR1 SGHRS and CDR2 YFSETQ. J gave up 0 bases and V 0 bases, and 5 bases lay outside the gene matches. This clonotype has more than one count but fewer than ten. Its antigen is unknown. Template material for amplifying TCR beta CDR3 regions consisted of RNA transcripts. Researchers ran a first-round RT-PCR on the TCR CDR3 using the HTBI primer set. TCRdb analysed the multiplex PCR reads with MiXCR anew, one entry per CDR3 protein. This repertoire shows around 380,000 distinct CDR3 sequences, less than 15% found once; its top ten account for roughly 20%.

Sequencing was done on a sample of blood. This receptor was identified in a man aged 25 to 40 with Graves' hyperthyroidism that later progressed to Graves' ophthalmopathy. This rearrangement joins TRBV5-1 to TRBJ2-5, with 7 bases fitting TRBD1. The CDR3 nucleotides are TGCGCCAGCAGCTTGGCGGCAGGGGGTAACCAAGAGACCCAGTACTTC. Translating gives CASSLAAGGNQETQYF.